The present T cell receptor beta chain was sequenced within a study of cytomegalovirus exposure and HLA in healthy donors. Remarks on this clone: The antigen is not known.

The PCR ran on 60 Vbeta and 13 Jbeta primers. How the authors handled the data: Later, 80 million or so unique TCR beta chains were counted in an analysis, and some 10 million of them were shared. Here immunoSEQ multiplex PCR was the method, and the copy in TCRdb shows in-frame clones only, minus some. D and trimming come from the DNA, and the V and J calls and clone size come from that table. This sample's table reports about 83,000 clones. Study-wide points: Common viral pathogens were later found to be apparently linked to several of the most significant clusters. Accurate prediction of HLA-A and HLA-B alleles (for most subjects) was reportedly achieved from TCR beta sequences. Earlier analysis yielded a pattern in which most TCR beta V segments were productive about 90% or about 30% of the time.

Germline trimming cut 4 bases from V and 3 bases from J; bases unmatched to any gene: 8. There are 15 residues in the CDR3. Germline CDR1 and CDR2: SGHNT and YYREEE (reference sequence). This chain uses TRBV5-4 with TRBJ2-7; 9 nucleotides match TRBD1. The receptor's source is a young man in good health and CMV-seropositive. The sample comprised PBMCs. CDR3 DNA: TGTGCCAGCAGCCTGGGGACAGGGAATGTCTACGAGCAGTACTTC. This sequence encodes CASSLGTGNVYEQYF.